What follows are 11 T cell receptor beta chains derived from one specimen sequenced in a study of human T cells and chemical hapten exposure (dated by TCRdb to the early 2020s). Library preparation was by RACE. The sequencer was a NextSeq 500. In TCRdb, the public reads were trimmed at Q25 with fastp and aligned with MiXCR, with productive beta chains retained. Each entry is one CDR3 protein sequence, shown with its most common DNA and genes. The sample table shows 100,000 or so distinct CDR3 sequences, and approximately 11% are seen once. Roughly 2.3% of the sample rests with the top ten. The label giving this sample's time point can be read as: patch test 2, 6 weeks after DPC sensitization. This sample's treatment or condition label indicates: therapeutic diphenylcyclopropenone sensitization with weekly scalp DPC. Sequencing was performed on whole blood, taken in connection with sensitization to the hapten diphenylcyclopropenone (DPC). These receptors originate from a man in his forties or fifties with alopecia areata. Some clones in this sample may be carry-over from other donors' samples.

This clonotype has ten or more counts. CDR3 loop: CASSEALKTQYF. The DNA for the CDR3 is TGTGCCAGCAGTGAAGCGCTTAAGACCCAGTACTTC. This chain connects TRBV2 to TRBJ2-5; no reliable D call. Germline CDR1 SNHLY, CDR2 FYNNEI. Deletions cut 0 bases from V and 6 bases from J, with 5 bases between. This CDR3 spans 12 amino acids.

This clonotype was detected only a few times. This chain links TRBV25-1 with TRBJ2-1; D not resolved. The V end was cut by 8 bases, the J end by 6 bases, with 14 bases between. The CDR3 has 13 amino acids. The V gene's germline CDR1 is MGHDK and CDR2 SYGVNS. CDR3 DNA: TGTGCCAGCGGTAGAGAGGACCCCAATGAGCAGTTCTTC. As protein: CASGREDPNEQFF. Full variable domain (missing parts from reference TRBV25-1 and TRBJ2-1): EADIYQTPRYLVIGTGKKITLECSQTMGHDKMYWYQQDPGMELHLIHYSYGVNSTEKGDLSSESTVSRIRTEHFPLTLESARPSHTSQYLCASGREDPNEQFFGPGTRLTVL.

This clonotype was found a few times. The V call is TRBV7-2, the J call TRBJ1-6; D is unclear. Between the trimmed V and J ends, which lost 2 bases and 0 bases, there was a span of 8 bases. The V gene's germline CDR1 is SGHTA and CDR2 FQGNSA. CDR3 size: 16 residues. This chain's CDR3 is CASSLFQSSYNSPLHF. The CDR3 bases are TGTGCCAGCAGCTTATTTCAGAGCTCCTATAATTCACCCCTCCACTTT.

The V call is TRBV9, the J call TRBJ1-1, with D hard to call. With 4 bases removed from V and 5 bases from J, the gap between germline ends came to 15 bases. This CDR3 comprises 14 residues. Germline V gives CDR1 SGDLS, CDR2 YYNGEE. The CDR3 protein is CASSPREGLTEAFF. As DNA, the CDR3 is TGTGCCAGCAGCCCACGGGAAGGACTAACTGAAGCTTTCTTT.

The chain uses TRBV12-3 or TRBV12-4 and TRBJ2-2, with D possibly called TRBD1 or TRBD2 (5 bases each). The CDR3 runs to 14 residues. Trimming took 2 bases from V and 3 from J, leaving 7 bases between them. The chain's CDR3 is CASSLMGDTGELFF. The CDR3 nucleotides read TGTGCCAGCAGTTTAATGGGGGACACCGGGGAGCTGTTTTTT.

This clonotype has at least ten counts. The chain employs TRBV6-5 and TRBJ1-3; D is unresolved. V gave up 2 bases and J gave up 0 bases, with 8 bases separating them. Germline V lookup: CDR1 MNHEY, CDR2 SVGAGI. The length of the CDR3 is 15 residues. The CDR3 sequence: CASSYDWNSGNTIYF. The CDR3, as DNA: TGTGCCAGCAGTTACGACTGGAACTCTGGAAACACCATATATTTT.

The rearrangement uses TRBV6-2 or TRBV6-3 and TRBJ2-2; TRBD1 matches 9 bases. Germline V gene sequence: CDR1 MNHEY, CDR2 SVGEGT. This CDR3 is built from 17 residues. J lost 6 bases, V lost 6 bases, and 14 bases had no gene match. The CDR3 DNA reads as TGTGCCAGCAGCCCCGGGGGAGGACAGGGGACCTCCGGGGAGCTGTTTTTT. It encodes CASSPGGGQGTSGELFF.

This clonotype turned up a few times. This chain links TRBV29-1 with TRBJ1-1; TRBD1 agrees at 11 bases. Per germline, CDR1 SQVTM and CDR2 ANQGSEA. This CDR3 spans 14 amino acids. The DNA of the CDR3 is TGCAACTTTAGGACAGGGGGCAAGAAGTCGGAAGCTTTCTTT. This translates into CNFRTGGKKSEAFF.

This clonotype was counted only a few times. V and J are TRBV6-2 or TRBV6-3 and TRBJ2-7; D tentatively fits TRBD1 or TRBD2 (5 bases each). The V gene's germline CDR1 is MNHEY and CDR2 SVGEGT. This CDR3 is built from 16 residues. V shed 4 bases and J shed 2 bases, with 18 bases lying between them. CDR3 sequence (DNA): TGTGCCAGCAGTTCTCCGGGGACGCTTAAACCCTACGAGCAGTACGTC. It is translated as CASSSPGTLKPYEQYV.

In its sample, this clonotype was seen many times. The chain carries TRBV5-1 and TRBJ2-3, with D possibly TRBD2 on 6 matching bases. V was cut by 7 bases and J by 2 bases, with 17 bases left in between. The CDR3 is 15 residues long. The V gene's germline CDR1 is SGHRS and CDR2 YFSETQ. The CDR3 coding sequence is TGCGCCAGCCGTCGGACTACCCAAGACACAGATACGCAGTATTTT. This codes for CASRRTTQDTDTQYF.

This clonotype came up a few times. The chain carries TRBV18 and TRBJ2-7, with D possibly TRBD2 on 5 matching bases. Germline V gene data show CDR1 as KGHSH and CDR2 as LQKENI. The CDR3 length is 14 residues. V was clipped by 2 bases and J by 1 base, with 9 bases between them. CDR3 region: CASSPSAGSYEQYV. The CDR3 DNA is TGTGCCAGCTCACCATCGGCGGGTTCCTACGAGCAGTACGTC.